This paragraph reports one T cell receptor beta chain. Only in-frame clones appear in the TCRdb table, and some are missing; sequencing was by immunoSEQ multiplex PCR. Among 1.4 million or so clones listed, about 98.5% were seen once. These data originate in a study of shared clonotypes between healthy human individuals. The CDR3 spans 17 residues. Trimming cost V 4 bases and J 5 bases; bases outside gene matches: 11. CDR1 and CDR2 from the germline V gene are MDHEN and SYDVKM. Sequencing input: naive CD4+ T cells sorted from blood. Subset noted: CD45RA+ positively selected. The J gene is TRBJ2-5, the V gene TRBV28; 12 nucleotides line up with TRBD2. This TCR was recovered from a man aged 25-40 years in good health. CDR3 nucleotide sequence: TGTGCCAGCAGTTCGTCCTTCGGACTAGCGGGACGTGAGACCCAGTACTTC. Amino acid sequence: CASSSSFGLAGRETQYF. The complete variable domain, with remaining parts taken from reference TRBV28 and TRBJ2-5, reads DVKVTQSSRYLVKRTGEKVFLECVQDMDHENMFWYRQDPGLGLRLIYFSYDVKMKEKGDIPEGYSVSREKKERFSLILESASTNQTSMYLCASSSSFGLAGRETQYFGPGTRLLVL.